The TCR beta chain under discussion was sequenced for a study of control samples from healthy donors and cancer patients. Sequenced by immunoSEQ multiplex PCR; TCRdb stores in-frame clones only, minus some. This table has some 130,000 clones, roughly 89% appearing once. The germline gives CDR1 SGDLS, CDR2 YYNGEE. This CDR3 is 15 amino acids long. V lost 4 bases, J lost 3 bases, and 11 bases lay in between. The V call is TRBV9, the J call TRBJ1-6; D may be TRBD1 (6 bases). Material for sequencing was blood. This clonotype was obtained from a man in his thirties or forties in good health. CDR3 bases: TGTGCCAGCAGCATAAGCAGGGGCTATAATTCACCCCTCCACTTT. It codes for CASSISRGYNSPLHF.